This TCR beta chain was captured in a study of a mutant IDH1 vaccine in newly diagnosed glioma. With respect to this clone: Antigen unknown.

Stated time point: week 23, last vaccination. One vaccine dose held 300 ug of mutant IDH1 20-mer peptide and came with topical imiquimod. The CDR3 is made up of 14 amino acids. Germline CDR1 and CDR2: SEHNR and FQNEAQ (reference sequence). V shed 4 bases and J 6 bases; nucleotides not matched to a gene: 9. Libraries were prepared by immunoSEQ multiplex PCR; TCRdb keeps only in-frame clonotypes and omits some of them. The sample consists of fewer than 45,000 clones, roughly 90% of them appearing once. The TCR sequence derives from a man between 50 and 59 years old with glioma. This rearrangement joins TRBV7-9 to TRBJ2-7, with 7 bases lining up with TRBD1. This material consisted of PBMCs, taken from a glioma patient whose treatment included an IDH1 peptide vaccine. The CDR3 here is CASSYTGELLEQYF. As DNA, the CDR3 is TGTGCCAGCAGCTACACAGGGGAATTACTCGAGCAGTACTTC.